This TCR beta chain emerged from a study of T cells in tuberculosis. Findings of the study overall: Smaller distances to GMM-specific TCRs suggested their expansion in active tuberculosis.

V lost 5 bases, J lost 7 bases, and 8 bases stayed unmatched. Germline values: CDR1 LNHDA, CDR2 SQIVND (reference sequence). The CDR3 contains 15 residues. TCRdb keeps only in-frame clones here, not all; method: immunoSEQ multiplex PCR. The table shows about 41,000 clones, with about 96% occurring only once. Comment on this clone: The antigen is undetermined.

The material sequenced was PBMCs. This clonotype was obtained from a donor aged 10-29 years with latent tuberculosis or without tuberculosis infection. V is TRBV19 and J is TRBJ2-2; 9 nucleotides align to TRBD2. The CDR3 DNA follows: TGTGCCAGTAGTCAGGCGGGGGGGCCTAGCGGGGAGCTGTTTTTT. It encodes CASSQAGGPSGELFF.